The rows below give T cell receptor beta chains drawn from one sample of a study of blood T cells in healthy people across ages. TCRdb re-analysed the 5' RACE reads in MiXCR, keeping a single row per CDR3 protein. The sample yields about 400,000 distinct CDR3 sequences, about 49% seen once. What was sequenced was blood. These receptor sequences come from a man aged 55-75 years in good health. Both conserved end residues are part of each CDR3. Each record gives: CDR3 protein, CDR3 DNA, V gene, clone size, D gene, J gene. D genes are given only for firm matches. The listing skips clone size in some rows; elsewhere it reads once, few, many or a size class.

CDR3aa: CASSPQLAELYNEQFF
CDR3nt: TGTGCCAGCAGCCCCCAGCTAGCGGAATTGTACAATGAGCAGTTCTTC
v_gene: TRBV12-3/TRBV12-4
abundance: few
d_gene: TRBD2
j_gene: TRBJ2-1

CDR3aa: CASSARQGFGETQYF
CDR3nt: TGTGCCAGCAGTGCGAGGCAGGGCTTCGGGGAGACCCAGTACTTC
v_gene: TRBV2
abundance: few
d_gene: NA
j_gene: TRBJ2-5

CDR3aa: CASSLMAGRTDTQYF
CDR3nt: TGTGCCAGCAGTTTAATGGCGGGACGGACAGATACGCAGTATTTT
v_gene: TRBV12-3/TRBV12-4
abundance: NA
d_gene: NA
j_gene: TRBJ2-3

CDR3aa: CSARDQGGPSSYEQYF
CDR3nt: TGCAGTGCTAGAGATCAAGGGGGACCCAGCTCCTACGAGCAGTACTTC
v_gene: TRBV20-1
abundance: few
d_gene: NA
j_gene: TRBJ2-7

CDR3aa: CSASKGLAGGHKGTDTQYF
CDR3nt: TGCAGTGCTAGTAAGGGACTAGCGGGGGGCCATAAAGGCACAGATACGCAGTATTTT
v_gene: TRBV20-1
abundance: NA
d_gene: TRBD2
j_gene: TRBJ2-3

CDR3aa: CASSAQSYSYGYTF
CDR3nt: TGTGCCAGCAGCGCACAGTCATACAGCTATGGCTACACCTTC
v_gene: TRBV9
abundance: NA
d_gene: NA
j_gene: TRBJ1-2

CDR3aa: CASSWTATQRTYEQYF
CDR3nt: TGTGCCAGCAGTTGGACAGCGACCCAGAGAACCTACGAGCAGTACTTC
v_gene: TRBV6-6
abundance: NA
d_gene: NA
j_gene: TRBJ2-7

CDR3aa: CATSRELQGSNSYNEQFF
CDR3nt: TGTGCCACCAGCAGAGAATTACAGGGATCCAACTCCTACAATGAGCAGTTCTTC
v_gene: TRBV15
abundance: NA
d_gene: NA
j_gene: TRBJ2-1

CDR3aa: CASQDVSRGTQYF
CDR3nt: TGTGCCAGCCAGGACGTGTCACGAGGGACCCAGTACTTC
v_gene: TRBV27
abundance: few
d_gene: NA
j_gene: TRBJ2-5

CDR3aa: CASSRAGGFGDTQYF
CDR3nt: TGCGCCAGCAGCCGAGCGGGGGGGTTTGGAGATACGCAGTATTTT
v_gene: TRBV5-1
abundance: NA
d_gene: TRBD2
j_gene: TRBJ2-3

CDR3aa: CASSQDRQRSSYNEQFF
CDR3nt: TGTGCCAGCAGCCAAGATCGCCAGCGAAGCTCCTACAATGAGCAGTTCTTC
v_gene: TRBV4-2
abundance: NA
d_gene: NA
j_gene: TRBJ2-1

CDR3aa: CASSPVANYGYTF
CDR3nt: TGTGCCAGCAGTCCCGTAGCTAACTATGGCTACACCTTC
v_gene: TRBV27
abundance: NA
d_gene: NA
j_gene: TRBJ1-2

CDR3aa: CASSDSGEGGYTF
CDR3nt: TGTGCCAGCAGTGACTCAGGGGAGGGTGGCTACACCTTC
v_gene: TRBV6-5
abundance: NA
d_gene: NA
j_gene: TRBJ1-2

CDR3aa: CASSSQTSGETQYF
CDR3nt: TGTGCCAGCAGCTCTCAGACTAGCGGAGAGACCCAGTACTTC
v_gene: TRBV7-9
abundance: once
d_gene: TRBD2
j_gene: TRBJ2-5

CDR3aa: CASSDSGTASYEQYF
CDR3nt: TGTGCCAGTAGCGACTCCGGGACGGCATCCTACGAGCAGTACTTC
v_gene: TRBV19
abundance: many
d_gene: NA
j_gene: TRBJ2-7

CDR3aa: CASSQEGGDWMTQYF
CDR3nt: TGTGCCAGCAGCCAAGAAGGTGGGGACTGGATGACGCAGTATTTT
v_gene: TRBV4-2
abundance: few
d_gene: NA
j_gene: TRBJ2-3

CDR3aa: CASSDRGQILTDTQYF
CDR3nt: TGTGCCAGCAGCGACCGGGGACAGATCCTCACAGATACGCAGTATTTT
v_gene: TRBV6-6
abundance: NA
d_gene: TRBD1
j_gene: TRBJ2-3

CDR3aa: CASSFDSQVWETQYF
CDR3nt: TGCGCCAGCAGCTTCGACAGCCAAGTGTGGGAGACCCAGTACTTC
v_gene: TRBV5-1
abundance: NA
d_gene: NA
j_gene: TRBJ2-5

CDR3aa: CASSRGLAGGYGEQFF
CDR3nt: TGTGCCAGCAGCCGTGGACTAGCGGGGGGGTACGGTGAGCAGTTCTTC
v_gene: TRBV6-5
abundance: NA
d_gene: TRBD2
j_gene: TRBJ2-1

CDR3aa: CASSPQGRRETQYF
CDR3nt: TGTGCCAGCTCACCCCAGGGGCGCAGGGAGACCCAGTACTTC
v_gene: TRBV18
abundance: NA
d_gene: NA
j_gene: TRBJ2-5

CDR3aa: CASSEGTRETQYF
CDR3nt: TGCGCCAGCAGTGAAGGGACTCGGGAGACCCAGTACTTC
v_gene: TRBV10-2
abundance: NA
d_gene: NA
j_gene: TRBJ2-5

CDR3aa: CSAPDRRVVNYGYTF
CDR3nt: TGCAGTGCTCCGGACCGGCGGGTGGTAAACTATGGCTACACCTTC
v_gene: TRBV20-1
abundance: NA
d_gene: NA
j_gene: TRBJ1-2

CDR3aa: CASSPDGSGYEQYF
CDR3nt: TGTGCCAGCAGCCCCGACGGTAGCGGCTACGAGCAGTACTTC
v_gene: TRBV21-1
abundance: NA
d_gene: NA
j_gene: TRBJ2-7

CDR3aa: CATSDPKKNRGLYNEQFF
CDR3nt: TGTGCCACCAGTGACCCGAAAAAGAACAGGGGGCTATACAATGAGCAGTTCTTC
v_gene: TRBV24-1
abundance: few
d_gene: TRBD1
j_gene: TRBJ2-1

CDR3aa: CASRVTNYGYTF
CDR3nt: TGTGCCAGCAGGGTAACTAACTATGGCTACACCTTC
v_gene: TRBV28
abundance: NA
d_gene: NA
j_gene: TRBJ1-2

CDR3aa: CSARSQGDRGYEQYF
CDR3nt: TGCAGTGCTAGGAGCCAGGGGGACAGGGGGTACGAGCAGTACTTC
v_gene: TRBV20-1
abundance: few
d_gene: TRBD1
j_gene: TRBJ2-7

CDR3aa: CASSFPGHTDTQYF
CDR3nt: TGTGCCAGCAGTTTCCCGGGACACACAGATACGCAGTATTTT
v_gene: TRBV12-3/TRBV12-4
abundance: NA
d_gene: NA
j_gene: TRBJ2-3

CDR3aa: CASSTGDQETQYF
CDR3nt: TGCGCCAGCAGCACAGGGGATCAAGAGACCCAGTACTTC
v_gene: TRBV5-1
abundance: NA
d_gene: TRBD1
j_gene: TRBJ2-5

CDR3aa: CASSPSGVQGTQYF
CDR3nt: TGTGCCAGCAGTCCAAGCGGGGTTCAAGGTACGCAGTATTTT
v_gene: TRBV6-5
abundance: NA
d_gene: TRBD2
j_gene: TRBJ2-3

CDR3aa: CSVKDRGHNSPLHF
CDR3nt: TGCAGCGTCAAGGACAGGGGGCATAATTCACCCCTCCACTTT
v_gene: TRBV29-1
abundance: NA
d_gene: TRBD1
j_gene: TRBJ1-6

CDR3aa: CATGASGTTYNEQFF
CDR3nt: TGTGCCACCGGGGCCTCCGGGACAACCTACAATGAGCAGTTCTTC
v_gene: TRBV24-1
abundance: NA
d_gene: NA
j_gene: TRBJ2-1

CDR3aa: CASSLGRGRETQYF
CDR3nt: TGTGCCAGCAGCCTTGGGAGGGGGCGAGAGACCCAGTACTTC
v_gene: TRBV6-2/TRBV6-3
abundance: many
d_gene: NA
j_gene: TRBJ2-5

CDR3aa: CSAVPKGLSYGDTQYF
CDR3nt: TGCAGTGCCGTACCTAAGGGCCTCTCCTACGGAGATACGCAGTATTTT
v_gene: TRBV20-1
abundance: few
d_gene: NA
j_gene: TRBJ2-3

CDR3aa: CSVQGVYGYTF
CDR3nt: TGCAGCGTTCAAGGGGTATATGGCTACACCTTC
v_gene: TRBV29-1
abundance: NA
d_gene: NA
j_gene: TRBJ1-2

CDR3aa: CASSSYRGLSGELFF
CDR3nt: TGTGCCAGCAGCTCTTACAGGGGGCTTAGCGGGGAGCTGTTTTTT
v_gene: TRBV7-2
abundance: few
d_gene: TRBD1
j_gene: TRBJ2-2

CDR3aa: CASSSGDRGHSERYF
CDR3nt: TGTGCCAGCAGTTCGGGGGACAGGGGGCACAGTGAGCGGTACTTC
v_gene: TRBV12-3/TRBV12-4
abundance: NA
d_gene: TRBD1
j_gene: TRBJ2-5

CDR3aa: CASSAGGVKRAFF
CDR3nt: TGTGCCAGCAGCGCCGGGGGGGTAAAGAGAGCTTTCTTT
v_gene: TRBV2
abundance: NA
d_gene: NA
j_gene: TRBJ1-1

CDR3aa: CASSTGAPNYGYTF
CDR3nt: TGTGCCAGCAGCACAGGGGCTCCTAACTATGGCTACACCTTC
v_gene: TRBV9
abundance: NA
d_gene: TRBD1
j_gene: TRBJ1-2

CDR3aa: CASRLAGGPPDTQYF
CDR3nt: TGTGCCAGCAGACTAGCGGGAGGGCCCCCAGATACGCAGTATTTT
v_gene: TRBV15
abundance: NA
d_gene: TRBD2
j_gene: TRBJ2-3

CDR3aa: CSARVRLAKSIQYF
CDR3nt: TGCAGTGCTAGAGTGCGATTAGCCAAAAGCATTCAGTACTTC
v_gene: TRBV20-1
abundance: NA
d_gene: NA
j_gene: TRBJ2-4

CDR3aa: CAISLGQQGVINEQFF
CDR3nt: TGTGCCATCAGTTTAGGTCAGCAGGGGGTCATCAATGAGCAGTTCTTC
v_gene: TRBV10-3
abundance: few
d_gene: TRBD1
j_gene: TRBJ2-1

CDR3aa: CSATLAGTGANVLTF
CDR3nt: TGCAGTGCTACCCTGGCAGGGACTGGGGCCAACGTCCTGACTTTC
v_gene: TRBV20-1
abundance: NA
d_gene: NA
j_gene: TRBJ2-6

CDR3aa: CASSLFDRDEKLFF
CDR3nt: TGTGCCAGCAGTTTATTTGACCGAGATGAAAAACTGTTTTTT
v_gene: TRBV27
abundance: NA
d_gene: NA
j_gene: TRBJ1-4

CDR3aa: CASSQLTGAGNEQYF
CDR3nt: TGTGCCAGCAGCCAGTTGACAGGGGCAGGTAACGAGCAGTACTTC
v_gene: TRBV14
abundance: many
d_gene: TRBD1
j_gene: TRBJ2-7

CDR3aa: CASNLTTGEQYF
CDR3nt: TGTGCCAGCAACTTAACGACGGGGGAGCAGTACTTC
v_gene: TRBV7-6
abundance: NA
d_gene: NA
j_gene: TRBJ2-5

CDR3aa: CACTRTGVSTDTQYF
CDR3nt: TGTGCCTGCACCCGAACAGGGGTCAGCACAGATACGCAGTATTTT
v_gene: TRBV7-2
abundance: NA
d_gene: TRBD1
j_gene: TRBJ2-3

CDR3aa: CATSRAIRGETQYF
CDR3nt: TGTGCCACTAGCAGAGCTATCAGGGGTGAGACCCAGTACTTC
v_gene: TRBV15
abundance: NA
d_gene: NA
j_gene: TRBJ2-5

CDR3aa: CASSDESYTEAFF
CDR3nt: TGTGCCAGCAGCGATGAAAGTTACACTGAAGCTTTCTTT
v_gene: TRBV7-2
abundance: NA
d_gene: NA
j_gene: TRBJ1-1

CDR3aa: CATSRDKASGRGNEQFF
CDR3nt: TGTGCCACCAGCAGAGATAAGGCTAGCGGGAGGGGCAATGAGCAGTTCTTC
v_gene: TRBV15
abundance: NA
d_gene: TRBD2
j_gene: TRBJ2-1